Listed below are T cell receptor beta chains from one sample, sequenced in a study of identical twins. TCRdb re-derived calls from the 5' RACE reads in MiXCR, one entry per CDR3 protein. The sample records more than 400,000 distinct CDR3 sequences, over 12% being singletons. The same data also contributed to another study, on yellow fever vaccine responses in identical twins.

The specimen was CD4+ T cells sorted from blood. The origin of the receptors is a young woman in good health. Both conserved end residues are part of each CDR3. A D gene is named only where the DNA matches it firmly. The size entry is marked missing in some rows and otherwise reads once, few, many or a size class.

J	length	size	V	D	DNA	CDR3
TRBJ2-7	12	-	TRBV12-3/TRBV12-4	-	TGTGCCAGCGCCAGGACAGCCTACGAGCAGTACTTC	CASARTAYEQYF
TRBJ1-4	13	-	TRBV4-1	-	TGCGCCAGCAGCCAGGCCTTAGGAGAAAAACTGTTTTTT	CASSQALGEKLFF
TRBJ2-3	14	few	TRBV27	TRBD2	TGTGCCAGCATAAGCGGGGGGGCCGGAGATACGCAGTATTTT	CASISGGAGDTQYF
TRBJ2-2	12	few	TRBV12-3/TRBV12-4	-	TGTGCCAGCATATGGGGGCCCGGGGAGCTGTTTTTT	CASIWGPGELFF
TRBJ1-2	15	few	TRBV12-3/TRBV12-4	TRBD1	TGTGCCAGCAGTTGGGCTCTACAGGGGAACTATGGCTACACCTTC	CASSWALQGNYGYTF
TRBJ1-1	14	few	TRBV12-5	-	TGTGCTAGTGTCCCCCGGGAGGTGGGCACTGAAGCTTTCTTT	CASVPREVGTEAFF
TRBJ1-1	14	many	TRBV9	-	TGTGCCAGCAGCGTAGGACAAATAAACACTGAAGCTTTCTTT	CASSVGQINTEAFF
TRBJ1-2	15	-	TRBV2	-	TGTGCCAGCAGTGAAGACAGGTTAGCTAACTATGGCTACACCTTC	CASSEDRLANYGYTF
TRBJ1-2	14	few	TRBV12-3/TRBV12-4	TRBD1	TGTGCCAGCAGCCCCCAGGGGGCGCGGTATGGCTACACCTTC	CASSPQGARYGYTF
TRBJ2-5	14	-	TRBV3-1	-	TGTGCCAGCAGCCAATTTACTACTCAAGAGACCCAGTACTTC	CASSQFTTQETQYF
TRBJ1-1	16	few	TRBV4-1	TRBD1	TGCGCCAGCAGCCACGGTATCCTTGGGACAGACTCTGAAGCTTTCTTT	CASSHGILGTDSEAFF
TRBJ2-6	15	many	TRBV5-1	-	TGCGCCAGCAGCTTGGAAGGGACTGGGGCCAACGTCCTGACTTTC	CASSLEGTGANVLTF
TRBJ1-6	16	few	TRBV6-1	-	TGTGCCAGCCGCTCAAACAGGAACACCTATAATTCACCCCTCCACTTT	CASRSNRNTYNSPLHF
TRBJ2-7	12	many	TRBV20-1	-	TGCAGTGCTAGAACTAGCTCCTACGAGCAGTACTTC	CSARTSSYEQYF
TRBJ2-2	16	-	TRBV4-2	-	TGTGCCAGCAGCCAAGGCACAGGGCGGGACACCGGGGAGCTGTTTTTT	CASSQGTGRDTGELFF
TRBJ1-2	13	-	TRBV12-3/TRBV12-4	-	TGTGCCAGCAGTCCAGGGAGAGTCTATGGCTACACCTTC	CASSPGRVYGYTF